This TCR beta chain was obtained from a study of T cells in Graves' hyperthyroidism and ophthalmopathy (dated by TCRdb to the late 2010s). Background on the whole study: To identify TCR V-J signatures that set the groups apart, the researchers used a discovery cohort of about a hundred patients, made up of 40 to 45 with Graves' ophthalmopathy and 55 to 65 with stable Graves' hyperthyroidism. An independent validation cohort of under 20 hyperthyroidism patients and about 16 patients who later progressed to ophthalmopathy tested prospective prediction of ophthalmopathy. The approximately 100 discovery patients were randomly divided into training and test sets at a 7:3 ratio. The study also compared thyroid tissue and blood T-cell repertoires from about 6 Graves' hyperthyroidism patients. After sampling, hyperthyroidism patients received methimazole starting at 30 mg daily, and ophthalmopathy patients received high-dose intravenous methylprednisolone. The paper reports TCR Vbeta CDR3 sequencing of some 140 peripheral blood samples: 40 to 45 ophthalmopathy, approximately 74 hyperthyroidism and 17 progressor patients. General findings and caveats noted by the study authors: In validation, progression to ophthalmopathy was predicted by the model with 55% to 71% sensitivity and around 75% specificity, a median of roughly six months before onset. No statistical method was used to set the sample size in advance, and investigators knew the group allocation. Most expanded thyroid clonotypes (frequency above 0.001) were also detected in blood, suggesting blood repertoires may reflect thyroid immune responses. Ophthalmopathy was separated from stable hyperthyroidism by a 13 V-J signature model, with approximately 86% sensitivity and 81% to 82% specificity obtained in cross-validation and 80%/75% obtained in testing.

Any patient with an uncontrolled infection, another autoimmune disease, pregnancy or lactation was excluded. Diagnoses were established on the basis of clinical symptoms, serum thyroxine and TRAb, thyroid ultrasound, and orbital computed tomography. Total RNA was extracted using Trizol reagent, and RNA quality was assessed on an Agilent 2100 Bioanalyzer. This clonotype was counted at least ten times. Its cognate antigen has yet to be identified. No quality values exist for individual bases; no much larger clone is one base distant. The CDR3 holds 14 amino acids from the cysteine to the phenylalanine. CDR3 DNA only is kept here, 42 bases in frame from base 1. Trimming at the junction amounts to 1 base on V and 4 bases on J, and the germline ends lie 8 bases apart. CDR1 and CDR2, looked up from the germline V gene (reference sequence), are SEHNR and FQNEAQ. The TCR beta CDR3 regions were amplified from the RNA transcripts. The TCR CDR3 was subjected to a first round of RT-PCR using the HTBI primer set and the Qiagen OneStep RT-PCR kit. The libraries were constructed in a second round of multiplex PCR and then size-selected and purified. Paired-end sequencing of the libraries was performed with 100 bp reads on an Illumina HiSeq2000. Per the original workflow: SOAPnuke was used to process the raw data, throwing out any read that contained adapters or uncalled bases, had a mean Phred below 15, or lacked an exact constant-primer or identifier match. COPE v1.2.5 was used to merge high-quality paired reads, and clonotypes were defined as unique nucleotide sequences. MiTCR v1.1 was used to align clonotypes to the IMGT TRBV, TRBD and TRBJ reference segments. The analysis included only V-J combinations with a frequency above 0.0001, which together covered over 98% of the repertoires. The TCS score was defined as F50 (clonal expansion) divided by E x V (chaos), with BLOSUM62-based TCRdist calculated between CDR3 peptides within each V-J. Welch's t-statistics and random forest reduced some 510 V-J features to 10 to 15, which were used in a naive Bayes classifier (R e1071). The Morisita-Horn index was used to measure how similar the thyroid and blood repertoires were. Using fastp trimming at Q25 and MiXCR clonotype assembly, TCRdb reanalyzed the public sequencing data and kept in-frame beta chains. Every entry covers one CDR3 protein and lists the most common genes and DNA from its rows. The V and J calls and clone size are TCRdb's, not the authors'. The sample table contains 500,000 to 600,000 distinct CDR3 sequences; only one count was recorded for 46% of them. The leading ten clones occupy about 43% of the sample.

This clonotype was sampled from an adult woman with Graves' disease, either hyperthyroidism or ophthalmopathy (not recorded which). Sequences were obtained from peripheral blood or thyroid tissue (not recorded which). This chain joins TRBV7-9 to TRBJ1-3; the D gene identity is not certain. The base sequence is TGTGCCAGCAGCTTAGAGGTCAGCGGAAACACCATATATTTT. Translated, it gives CASSLEVSGNTIYF. Joined to the reference TRBV7-9 and TRBJ1-3 proteins, this CDR3 gives the full variable domain: DTGVSQNPRHKITKRGQNVTFRCDPISEHNRLYWYRQTLGQGPEFLTYFQNEAQLEKSRLLSDRFSAERPKGSFSTLEIQRTEQGDSAMYLCASSLEVSGNTIYFGEGSWLTVV.